A selection of T cell receptor beta chains follows, all from one sample in a study of cytomegalovirus exposure and HLA in healthy donors. Some clones are missing from TCRdb's copy, which holds only in-frame ones; the method was immunoSEQ multiplex PCR. The listing contains some 200,000 clones. Specimen: PBMCs. Receptor source: a boy aged 10-17 years in good health and CMV-seronegative. CDR3s leave out the opening cysteine and the closing phenylalanine or tryptophan.

TRBV5-1 ASSLDSNEKLF
TRBV29-1 SVDRSGNGNTQY
TRBV30 AWRRLTSGGATGELF
TRBV18 ASSPRWQNYGYT
TRBV4-1 ASSLPGAQGEKLF
TRBV4-1 ASSSPGQGSYT
TRBV30 AWSVRSTARKLDTEAF
TRBV6-1 ASTTSENIQY
TRBV5-4 ASSLKLAGQETQY
TRBV7-9 ASSFSGQGNSPLH
TRBV4-1 ASSQDRLAHEQY
TRBV5-1 ASSALAGGQETQY